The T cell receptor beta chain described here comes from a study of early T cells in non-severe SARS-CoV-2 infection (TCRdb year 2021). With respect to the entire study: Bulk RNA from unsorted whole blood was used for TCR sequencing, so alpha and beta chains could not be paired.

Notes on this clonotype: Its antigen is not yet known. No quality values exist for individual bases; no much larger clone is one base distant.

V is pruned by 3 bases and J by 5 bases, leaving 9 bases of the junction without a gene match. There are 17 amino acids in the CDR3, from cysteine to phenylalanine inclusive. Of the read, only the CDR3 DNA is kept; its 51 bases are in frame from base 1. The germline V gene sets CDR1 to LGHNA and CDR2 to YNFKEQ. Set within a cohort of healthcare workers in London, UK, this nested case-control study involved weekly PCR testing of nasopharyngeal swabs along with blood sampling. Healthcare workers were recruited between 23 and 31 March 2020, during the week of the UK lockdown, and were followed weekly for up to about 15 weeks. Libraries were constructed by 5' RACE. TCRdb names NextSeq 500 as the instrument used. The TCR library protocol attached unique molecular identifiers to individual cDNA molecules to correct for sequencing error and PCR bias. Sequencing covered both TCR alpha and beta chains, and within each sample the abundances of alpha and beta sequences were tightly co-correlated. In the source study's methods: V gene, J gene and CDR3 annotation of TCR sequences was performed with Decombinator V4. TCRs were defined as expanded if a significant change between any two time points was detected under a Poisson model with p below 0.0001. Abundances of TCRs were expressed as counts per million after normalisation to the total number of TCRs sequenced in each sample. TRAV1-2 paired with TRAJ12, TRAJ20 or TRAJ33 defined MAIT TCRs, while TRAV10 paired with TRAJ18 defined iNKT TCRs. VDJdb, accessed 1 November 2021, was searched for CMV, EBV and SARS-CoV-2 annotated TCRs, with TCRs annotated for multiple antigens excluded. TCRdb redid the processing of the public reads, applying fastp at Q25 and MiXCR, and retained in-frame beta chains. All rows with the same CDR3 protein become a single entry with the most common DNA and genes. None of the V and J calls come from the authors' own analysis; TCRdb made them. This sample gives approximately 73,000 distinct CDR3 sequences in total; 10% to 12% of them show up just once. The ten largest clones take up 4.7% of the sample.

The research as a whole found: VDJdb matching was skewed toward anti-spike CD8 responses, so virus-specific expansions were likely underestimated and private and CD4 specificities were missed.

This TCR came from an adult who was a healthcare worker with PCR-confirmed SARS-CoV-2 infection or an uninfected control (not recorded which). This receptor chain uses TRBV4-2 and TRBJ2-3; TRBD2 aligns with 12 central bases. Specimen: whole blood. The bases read TGTGCCAGCAGCCACGTGGCTAGCGGGGGGGCAGAAGATACGCAGTATTTT. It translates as CASSHVASGGAEDTQYF.